Shown below are 7 T cell receptor beta chains from a single sample sequenced in a study of T-cell reconstitution after alpha-beta-depleted transplantation in children. During its preparation, the TCRbeta library received unique molecular identifiers. Using its own MiXCR run on the PCR reads, TCRdb lists one record per CDR3 protein. The sample lists over 450,000 distinct CDR3 sequences; more than 9% were seen once. The sequencing here drew on PBMCs, taken before TCRalphabeta/CD19-depleted stem cell transplant. These receptors were collected from a child aged 2 to 10 with inherited bone marrow failure, due to receive a stem cell transplant.

This clonotype has only one observation. V is TRBV6-2 or TRBV6-3 and J is TRBJ2-4, with 11 nucleotides matching TRBD2. The germline CDR1 and CDR2 sequences are MNHEY and SVGEGT. The CDR3 runs to 19 residues. V trimming: 0 bases; J trimming: 4 bases; junction bases outside the gene matches: 11. The DNA of the CDR3 is TGTGCCAGCAGTTACTCTTTAGCGGGAGGGCCGTCGGCTAAAAACATTCAGTACTTC. Translating gives CASSYSLAGGPSAKNIQYF.

This clonotype came up many times. The rearrangement links TRBV19 to TRBJ2-1; 7 bases line up with TRBD2. The germline gives CDR1 LNHDA, CDR2 SQIVND (reference sequence). With V trimmed by 1 base and J by 8 bases, 8 bases remained unmatched. This CDR3 region has 15 residues. CDR3 sequence (DNA): TGTGCCAGTAGTATAGGGTCCGGGAGCGGGGATGAGCAGTTCTTC. This codes for CASSIGSGSGDEQFF.

The sample holds many counts of this clonotype. V gene TRBV19 combines with J gene TRBJ2-1; 8 bases match TRBD2. J gave up 1 base and V 2 bases, and 4 bases lay outside the gene matches. Looked up from germline, CDR1 is LNHDA and CDR2 is SQIVND (reference sequence). The CDR3 has 16 amino acids. This CDR3 reads CASSIPAGVSYNEQFF. In DNA, the CDR3 is TGTGCCAGTAGTATACCAGCGGGAGTGTCCTACAATGAGCAGTTCTTC.

This sequence joins TRBV7-9 and TRBJ1-4, with 8 bases that match TRBD1. The CDR3 sequence is 15 residues long. Germline V gene data show CDR1 as SEHNR and CDR2 as FQNEAQ (reference sequence). V shed 5 bases and J 8 bases; nucleotides not matched to a gene: 10. The CDR3 DNA is TGTGCCAGCAGCCCCCCGACAGGGGCAGGGGAAAAACTGTTTTTT. Translated: CASSPPTGAGEKLFF.

The chain has TRBV15 and TRBJ2-3; 12 positions match TRBD2. J was trimmed by 3 bases and V by 0 bases; bases with no gene match: 4. Germline V gene data show CDR1 as LNHNV and CDR2 as YYDKDF (reference sequence). The CDR3 length is 17 residues. The DNA for the CDR3 is TGTGCCACCAGCAGAGACGTTACTAGCGGGAGGACAGATACGCAGTATTTT. The encoded protein is CATSRDVTSGRTDTQYF.

This clonotype was recorded at least ten times. CDR3 region: CASSQDATYQETQYF. CDR3 coding DNA: TGTGCCAGCAGCCAAGACGCCACCTACCAAGAGACCCAGTACTTC. The J gene is TRBJ2-5, the V gene TRBV4-2; D remains ambiguous. V gave up 0 bases and J gave up 0 bases, with 8 bases separating them. Looked up from germline, CDR1 is LGHNA and CDR2 is YNFKEQ. CDR3 length: 15 amino acids.

This rearrangement joins TRBV7-2 to TRBJ2-3, with TRBD2 as a possible D gene (6 bases). This CDR3 has 21 amino acids. Germline V lookup: CDR1 SGHTA, CDR2 FQGNSA. V was shortened by 2 bases and J by 0 bases, with 27 bases between the two germline ends. CDR3 residues: CASSLSIPFDKGGPSTDTQYF. CDR3 sequence (DNA): TGTGCCAGCAGCTTATCGATACCATTCGACAAGGGAGGACCTAGCACAGATACGCAGTATTTT.